One sample yielded the 30 T cell receptor beta chains listed below, sequenced in a study of cytomegalovirus exposure and HLA in healthy donors. In the PCR, 60 Vbeta and 13 Jbeta primers were used. Only in-frame clones appear in the TCRdb table, and some are missing; sequencing was by immunoSEQ multiplex PCR. There are about 140,000 clones in the sample; 80% occur only once, and about 4.3% lies in the top ten. The sequenced material came from PBMCs. These receptors were taken from a man aged 40-55 years in good health and CMV-seronegative.

This clone appeared once. The rearrangement links TRBV4-3 to TRBJ2-3; the D gene is possibly TRBD2 (5 bases). Between the trimmed V and J ends, which lost 0 bases and 9 bases, there was a span of 10 bases. The CDR3 consists of 13 residues. Germline lookup yields CDR1 LGHNA and CDR2 YSLEER. CDR3 nucleotide sequence: TGCGCCAGCAGCCAAGAGAGGGTGGGAACGCAGTATTTT. This sequence encodes CASSQERVGTQYF.

The chain carries TRBV5-1 and TRBJ1-1; 7 bases align to TRBD1. V was clipped by 4 bases and J by 0 bases; unmatched bases: 6. CDR1 is SGHRS and CDR2 is YFSETQ in the germline V gene. The CDR3 spans 15 residues. The CDR3 nucleotides read TGCGCCAGCAGCCGGCAGGGGGGAATGAACACTGAAGCTTTCTTT. It translates to CASSRQGGMNTEAFF.

The chain employs TRBV28 and TRBJ1-1; D remains ambiguous. Germline assignment: CDR1 MDHEN and CDR2 SYDVKM. Trimming removed 7 bases from V and 11 bases from J, with 14 bases in between. The CDR3 covers 11 residues. The CDR3 DNA reads TGTGCCAGCACCTTAGCGGGGAGGGCTTTCTTT. Translation gives CASTLAGRAFF.

The chain employs TRBV11-2 and TRBJ2-6, with 7 bases matching TRBD1. V lost 2 bases, J lost 0 bases, and 10 bases stayed unmatched. In germline, CDR1 is SGHAT, CDR2 FQNNGV. This CDR3 spans 19 amino acids. The CDR3 coding sequence is TGTGCCAGCAGCTTACCCCAGACAGGGTGGAGCTCTGGGGCCAACGTCCTGACTTTC. Amino acid sequence: CASSLPQTGWSSGANVLTF.

For the CDR3, the DNA is TGTGCCAGCAGCTTATACAGGGGGGTGGTGGGCGAGCAGTACTTC. Amino acids: CASSLYRGVVGEQYF. The J gene is TRBJ2-7, the V gene TRBV5-6; TRBD1 agrees at 8 bases. The length of the CDR3 is 15 residues. The germline gives CDR1 SGHDT, CDR2 YYEEEE. Trimming removed 2 bases from V and 6 bases from J; junction bases left unmatched: 10.

This chain connects TRBV28 to TRBJ1-5, with D possibly being TRBD1 (5 bases). Germline V gene sequence: CDR1 MDHEN, CDR2 SYDVKM. The CDR3 has 15 residues. Trimming removed 3 bases from V and 1 base from J, with 10 bases in between. CDR3 loop: CASSFGGVSNQPQHF. The CDR3 DNA reads TGTGCCAGCAGTTTTGGGGGGGTCAGCAATCAGCCCCAGCATTTT.

There are a few counts of this clone. The chain combines TRBV5-1 with TRBJ1-6; no firm D call. CDR3 size: 17 residues. V lost 7 bases to trimming and J lost 0 bases, with 17 bases between them. The germline gives CDR1 SGHRS, CDR2 YFSETQ. CDR3 coding DNA: TGCGCCAGCCTCGGAGGTACACCTAGCTCCTATAATTCACCCCTCCACTTT. This codes for CASLGGTPSSYNSPLHF.

The chain employs TRBV6-6 and TRBJ1-3, with no clear D. Germline CDR1 and CDR2: MNHNY and SVGAGI (reference sequence). V was shortened by 2 bases and J by 0 bases, with 5 bases between the two germline ends. CDR3 length equals 14 residues. The CDR3 DNA reads TGTGCCAGCAGTTACGAGATCTCTGGAAACACCATATATTTT. Protein: CASSYEISGNTIYF.

The V gene is TRBV10-3, the J gene TRBJ1-5; the D gene is possibly TRBD1 (5 bases). CDR1 is ENHRY, CDR2 SYGVKD, per germline. Trimming shortened V by 8 bases and J by 2 bases, and 16 bases separated the two germline ends. This CDR3 has 15 amino acids. CDR3 DNA sequence: TGTGCCATCCAACCCGCGGGGACGGGCAATCAGCCCCAGCATTTT. Translated: CAIQPAGTGNQPQHF.

The genes are TRBV15 and TRBJ1-5; 7 bases match TRBD1. In germline, CDR1 is LNHNV, CDR2 YYDKDF (reference sequence). The CDR3 loop spans 14 amino acids. V gave up 5 bases and J gave up 7 bases; unmatched junction bases: 8. CDR3 protein: CATSVITGDQPQHF. The CDR3 region has the DNA TGTGCCACCAGCGTTATCACAGGGGACCAGCCCCAGCATTTT.

The count of this clone is one. The chain recombines TRBV29-1 with TRBJ2-1; tentative D call: TRBD1 (5 bases). In germline, CDR1 is SQVTM, CDR2 ANQGSEA. The V end was cut by 6 bases, the J end by 5 bases, with 11 bases between. CDR3 size: 12 residues. CDR3 DNA sequence: TGCAGCGTCCGTCAGGGAAACAATGAGCAGTTCTTC. Amino acid sequence: CSVRQGNNEQFF.

The chain employs TRBV5-4 and TRBJ2-3, with TRBD2 identical over 9 bases. V lost 4 bases and J lost 4; bases outside the gene matches: 19. The CDR3 is made up of 19 amino acids. Germline values: CDR1 SGHNT, CDR2 YYREEE (reference sequence). DNA for the CDR3: TGTGCCAGCAGCCGGGTGGGGATGGCGGGGGGGCTGGGGGCAGATACGCAGTATTTT. Protein product: CASSRVGMAGGLGADTQYF.

The chain joins TRBV2 to TRBJ2-5, with D perhaps matching TRBD1 (5 bases). V was cut by 4 bases and J by 5 bases, with 14 bases left in between. The CDR3 loop spans 14 amino acids. The germline CDR1 and CDR2 sequences are SNHLY and FYNNEI. CDR3 sequence (DNA): TGTGCCAGCAGTGGCATAGGGGCGGCGGAGACCCAGTACTTC. Residues: CASSGIGAAETQYF.

The chain couples TRBV27 to TRBJ1-3, with TRBD1 as a possible D gene (6 bases). V lost 1 base to trimming and J lost 4 bases, with 23 bases between them. Germline-derived CDR1 and CDR2 are MNHEY and SMNVEV (reference sequence). The CDR3 is 19 amino acids. As DNA, the CDR3 is TGTGCCAGCAGTTTATACCTCGGTGGGGTCGGGGGGCGAGGAAACACCATATATTTT. It specifies CASSLYLGGVGGRGNTIYF.

The V gene is TRBV27, the J gene TRBJ1-2, with 7 bases matching TRBD1. Trimming at V came to 5 bases and at J to 4 bases, leaving 4 bases not matched to a gene. Germline CDR1 reads MNHEY; CDR2 reads SMNVEV (reference sequence). The CDR3 loop spans 13 amino acids. CDR3 loop: CASSPGQTYGYTF. CDR3 DNA sequence: TGTGCCAGCAGTCCGGGACAGACCTATGGCTACACCTTC.

This clone was counted once. This rearrangement joins TRBV9 to TRBJ1-1; the D is unclear. V lost 3 bases and J 0 bases, leaving 15 bases between the germline ends. CDR1 is SGDLS and CDR2 is YYNGEE in the germline V gene. The CDR3 spans 16 residues. CDR3 nucleotides: TGTGCCAGCAGCGGAATCCCAACCGGAGTGAACACTGAAGCTTTCTTT. Protein product: CASSGIPTGVNTEAFF. The variable domain in full, completed from reference TRBV9 and TRBJ1-1, reads DSGVTQTPKHLITATGQRVTLRCSPRSGDLSVYWYQQSLDQGLQFLIQYYNGEERAKGNILERFSAQQFPDLHSELNLSSLELGDSALYFCASSGIPTGVNTEAFFGQGTRLTVV.

This rearrangement joins TRBV5-1 to TRBJ1-1; D call uncertain. V shed 0 bases and J shed 0 bases, with 9 bases lying between them. The CDR3 runs 15 residues. Germline values: CDR1 SGHRS, CDR2 YFSETQ. The CDR3 DNA sequence: TGCGCCAGCAGCTTGGGAGAGGTCATGAACACTGAAGCTTTCTTT. Its protein product is CASSLGEVMNTEAFF.

V usage is TRBV7-2 and J usage is TRBJ2-5; 11 nucleotides line up with TRBD2. Germline trimming cut 1 base from V and 2 bases from J; bases unmatched to any gene: 3. The germline gives CDR1 SGHTA, CDR2 FQGNSA. This CDR3 spans 16 amino acids. The CDR3 DNA sequence: TGTGCCAGCAGCTTAGGTACTAGCGGGGGACAAGAGACCCAGTACTTC. Amino acid sequence: CASSLGTSGGQETQYF.

This sequence joins TRBV4-2 and TRBJ2-2, with TRBD2 as a possible D gene (6 bases). Trimming cost V 2 bases and J 5 bases, with 15 bases left between them. The V gene's germline CDR1 is LGHNA and CDR2 YNFKEQ. This CDR3 region has 16 residues. DNA of the CDR3: TGTGCCAGCAGCCAACCCTTAAGCGGGCTTACCGGGGAGCTGTTTTTT. Translated, it gives CASSQPLSGLTGELFF.

This chain connects TRBV6-1 to TRBJ2-7; D might be TRBD1 (6 bases). The CDR3 runs 12 residues. V lost 3 bases, J lost 3 bases, and 6 bases lay in between. The V gene's germline CDR1 is MNHNS and CDR2 SASEGT. CDR3 in DNA: TGTGCCAGCAGTGACAGGGGCTACGAGCAGTACTTC. This sequence encodes CASSDRGYEQYF.

The chain couples TRBV7-9 to TRBJ2-7; 8 bases are shared with TRBD1. J was trimmed by 1 base and V by 1 base; bases with no gene match: 6. The CDR3 is 16 amino acids. The germline CDR1 and CDR2 sequences are SEHNR and FQNEAQ (reference sequence). The CDR3: CASSLEGQEASYEQYF. CDR3 sequence (DNA): TGTGCCAGCAGCTTAGAGGGACAGGAAGCATCCTACGAGCAGTACTTC. The full variable domain, rest sourced from reference TRBV7-9 and TRBJ2-7, is DTGVSQNPRHKITKRGQNVTFRCDPISEHNRLYWYRQTLGQGPEFLTYFQNEAQLEKSRLLSDRFSAERPKGSFSTLEIQRTEQGDSAMYLCASSLEGQEASYEQYFGPGTRLTVT.

CDR3 sequence reads: CSVGLSGTEAFF. The CDR3 DNA reads TGCAGCGTTGGCCTCTCAGGCACTGAAGCTTTCTTT. The chain uses TRBV29-1 and TRBJ1-1; D ambiguous. Trimming removed 4 bases at V and 4 bases at J, with 10 bases between. Germline V gene lookup returns CDR1 SQVTM and CDR2 ANQGSEA. The CDR3 loop spans 12 amino acids.

This chain joins TRBV5-8 and TRBJ2-7; TRBD1 matches 7 bases. The V segment lost 0 bases and the J segment 6 bases; nucleotides outside the gene matches: 6. The CDR3 sequence is 14 residues long. Per germline, CDR1 SGHTS and CDR2 YDEGEE. CDR3: CASSLVTGKGEQYF. DNA for the CDR3: TGTGCCAGCAGCTTGGTGACAGGGAAAGGCGAGCAGTACTTC. Supplemented by reference TRBV5-8 and TRBJ2-7, the full variable domain reads EAGVTQSPTHLIKTRGQQATLRCSPISGHTSVYWYQQALGLGLQFLLWYDEGEERNRGNFPPRFSGRQFPNYSSELNVNALELEDSALYLCASSLVTGKGEQYFGPGTRLTVT.

The rearrangement joins TRBV6-5 to TRBJ2-3; D perhaps matches TRBD2 (5 bases). Germline lookup yields CDR1 MNHEY and CDR2 SVGAGI. The CDR3 is 16 amino acids. With 4 bases removed from V and 0 bases from J, the gap between germline ends came to 14 bases. The CDR3 region is CASSSSGIPSTDTQYF. In DNA, the CDR3 is TGTGCCAGCAGTTCGTCGGGGATTCCTAGCACAGATACGCAGTATTTT.

V gene TRBV7-8 combines with J gene TRBJ1-6; D unclear. V lost 7 bases and J lost 7, with 11 bases in between. This CDR3 has 13 amino acids. Per the germline V gene, CDR1 is SGHVS and CDR2 is FQNEAQ. The CDR3 region is CASTATSNSPLHF. For the CDR3, the DNA is TGTGCCAGCACCGCCACATCGAATTCACCCCTCCACTTT.

The V gene is TRBV6-5, the J gene TRBJ2-7, with 8 bases aligning to TRBD2. The CDR3 sequence is 16 residues long. Per germline, CDR1 MNHEY and CDR2 SVGAGI. The ends lost 1 base at V and 3 bases at J; junction bases unmatched: 8. The CDR3 loop is CASSYLGGGNYYEQYF. CDR3 nucleotide sequence: TGTGCCAGCAGTTACTTGGGCGGGGGGAATTACTACGAGCAGTACTTC.

This clone was picked up a small number of times. This chain links TRBV25-1 with TRBJ1-4; tentatively, D is TRBD1 (6 bases). V was pared by 1 base and J by 3 bases, with 9 bases between. This CDR3 has 15 residues. Germline V gene sequence: CDR1 MGHDK, CDR2 SYGVNS. In nucleotides, the CDR3 is TGTGCCAGCAGTGAATTGGGGGGGCCTAATGAAAAACTGTTTTTT. Translating it yields CASSELGGPNEKLFF.

Remarks on this clone: This same CDR3 is encoded by further DNA sequences in the sample. The chain is built from TRBV7-9 and TRBJ1-2, with TRBD1 identical over 7 bases. J gave up 5 bases and V 1 base, and 1 base lay outside the gene matches. The germline CDR1 and CDR2 sequences are SEHNR and FQNEAQ (reference sequence). The CDR3 has 13 residues. CDR3 amino acids: CASSLVQGYGYTF. As DNA, the CDR3 is TGTGCCAGCAGCTTAGTACAGGGGTATGGCTACACCTTC.

This chain joins TRBV6-1 and TRBJ2-4; D gene unclear. From germline, CDR1 is MNHNS and CDR2 SASEGT. The CDR3 covers 13 residues. V was cut by 2 bases and J by 6 bases, with 8 bases left in between. Written as DNA, the CDR3 is TGTGCCAGCAGTGAATCTAGGTCAAACATTCAGTACTTC. It yields the protein CASSESRSNIQYF.

In DNA form, the CDR3 reads TGTGCCAGCAGCTTAGCTTACGGTACCGCCGAGGAAGAGACCCAGTACTTC. Its protein is CASSLAYGTAEEETQYF. The V and J genes are TRBV7-9 and TRBJ2-5; unclear D gene. Between the trimmed V and J ends, which lost 0 bases and 3 bases, there was a span of 17 bases. CDR1 and CDR2 (germline): SEHNR, FQNEAQ (reference sequence). The CDR3 length is 17 residues.